The T cell receptor beta chain described here comes from a study of technical replicates of blood from a few donors. V dropped 5 bases and J dropped 3; count of bases not matched to a gene: 8. This CDR3 comprises 15 residues. In germline, CDR1 is SGHAT, CDR2 FQNNGV. Libraries were prepared by immunoSEQ multiplex PCR; TCRdb keeps only in-frame clonotypes and omits some of them. The sample lists about 81,000 clones, under 95% occurring once. Sample: T cells isolated from PBMCs. The J gene is TRBJ2-7, the V gene TRBV11-2, with 9 nucleotides matching TRBD2. This receptor was taken from a human donor in good health. The CDR3 region is CASSPHRLADYEQYF. The CDR3 bases are TGTGCCAGCAGCCCGCACAGACTAGCGGACTACGAGCAGTACTTC.